Presented here are 31 T cell receptor beta chains from one specimen sequenced in a study of T cell responses to AZD1222 COVID-19 vaccine. Some clones are missing from TCRdb's copy, which holds only in-frame ones; the method was immunoSEQ multiplex PCR. The repertoire consists of tens of thousands of clones, with 80% to 95% occurring once and the leading ten covering around 8%. The sample in question was peripheral blood, obtained 28 days after the second AZD1222 dose. These receptors came from an adult who received the AZD1222 COVID-19 vaccine.

The chain combines TRBV12-3 or TRBV12-4 with TRBJ2-3, with D unresolved. With 8 bases removed from V and 0 bases from J, the gap between germline ends came to 9 bases. This CDR3 has 13 residues. The CDR3 DNA is TGTGCCAGCGGATACTACAGCACAGATACGCAGTATTTT. Protein: CASGYYSTDTQYF.

This sequence joins TRBV18 and TRBJ2-7, with 10 nucleotides matching TRBD1. This CDR3 has 15 residues. Germline V gives CDR1 KGHSH, CDR2 LQKENI. V lost 0 bases, J lost 2 bases, and 1 base stayed unmatched. CDR3: CASSPPGTGAYEQYF. DNA of the CDR3: TGTGCCAGCTCACCACCCGGGACAGGGGCCTACGAGCAGTACTTC.

This rearrangement joins TRBV7-3 to TRBJ1-2; tentative D call: TRBD1 (6 bases). The CDR3 has 14 residues. Germline CDR1 reads SGHTA; CDR2 reads FQGTGA. V dropped 2 bases and J dropped 7 bases, with 14 bases sitting between them. The CDR3 bases are TGTGCCAGCAGCTTATCGGCAGGGGATACTGGCTACACCTTC. As protein: CASSLSAGDTGYTF.

V and J are TRBV28 and TRBJ2-3; 13 bases fit TRBD2. Looked up from germline, CDR1 is MDHEN and CDR2 is SYDVKM. The CDR3 is 17 amino acids. Trimming removed 6 bases from V and 2 bases from J; junction bases left unmatched: 8. DNA for the CDR3: TGTGCCAGCAGCCCACAGGGGACTAGCGGGACCACAGATACGCAGTATTTT. It specifies CASSPQGTSGTTDTQYF.

The CDR3 here is CASSPGLADNEQFF. The CDR3 DNA reads as TGTGCCAGTAGCCCGGGACTAGCGGACAATGAGCAGTTCTTC. V and J are TRBV19 and TRBJ2-1, with 11 positions matching TRBD2. The J segment lost 5 bases and the V segment lost 6 bases, leaving 3 bases of the junction unmatched. There are 14 residues in the CDR3. CDR1 is LNHDA, CDR2 SQIVND, per germline (reference sequence).

The chain employs TRBV5-1 and TRBJ2-3, with 9 bases aligning to TRBD1. V lost 5 bases to trimming and J lost 6 bases; unmatched junction nucleotides: 10. The CDR3 loop spans 15 amino acids. Germline CDR1 and CDR2: SGHRS and YFSETQ. Written as DNA, the CDR3 is TGCGCCAGCAGTTCGGACAGGGGAACCCGGGATACGCAGTATTTT. This encodes CASSSDRGTRDTQYF.

V gene TRBV14 combines with J gene TRBJ1-1, with 11 bases that match TRBD1. CDR3 length equals 16 residues. The V gene's germline CDR1 is SGHDN and CDR2 FVKESK. J gave up 4 bases and V 2 bases, and 6 bases lay outside the gene matches. The CDR3 spells CASSQRDRGDLTEAFF. The CDR3 nucleotides are TGTGCCAGCAGCCAACGGGACAGGGGGGACCTCACTGAAGCTTTCTTT.

This rearrangement joins TRBV6-6 to TRBJ2-7; 7 nucleotides agree with TRBD1. CDR3 length: 15 amino acids. Per germline, CDR1 MNHNY and CDR2 SVGAGI (reference sequence). V dropped 2 bases and J dropped 2; count of bases not matched to a gene: 6. The CDR3 nucleotides are TGTGCCAGCAGTTACCTCGGACAGGACCCCTACGAGCAGTACTTC. Its translation is CASSYLGQDPYEQYF.

V gene TRBV24-1 combines with J gene TRBJ2-1; no firm D call. The CDR3 has 12 residues. Germline values: CDR1 KGHDR, CDR2 SFDVKD. The V end was cut by 8 bases, the J end by 7 bases, with 11 bases between. In nucleotides, the CDR3 is TGTGCCACCACTGGGATCTTAAATGAGCAGTTCTTC. It codes for CATTGILNEQFF.

This rearrangement joins TRBV29-1 to TRBJ2-7; D is perhaps TRBD2 (6 bases). The CDR3 is 16 residues long. The V end lost 7 bases, the J end lost 2 bases, and 24 bases lay between the germline ends. Germline-derived CDR1 and CDR2 are SQVTM and ANQGSEA. Here the CDR3 reads CSGNNLGQGGAYEQYF. For the CDR3, the DNA is TGCAGCGGTAACAATCTCGGGCAGGGAGGAGCCTACGAGCAGTACTTC.

The V call is TRBV7-9, the J call TRBJ2-3; 8 bases line up with TRBD2. CDR1 is SEHNR and CDR2 is FQNEAQ in the germline V gene (reference sequence). The CDR3 spans 14 residues. V lost 5 bases and J lost 4; bases outside the gene matches: 5. As DNA, the CDR3 is TGTGCCAGCAGCCCCGGGGGGGTTGCAGATACGCAGTATTTT. Its translation: CASSPGGVADTQYF.

The genes are TRBV7-2 and TRBJ1-2; D call uncertain. Trimming shortened V by 5 bases and J by 3 bases, and 10 bases separated the two germline ends. CDR3 size: 13 residues. Per the germline V gene, CDR1 is SGHTA and CDR2 is FQGNSA. For the CDR3, the DNA is TGTGCCAGCAGCCGAGACCCGGACTATGGCTACACCTTC. Residues: CASSRDPDYGYTF.

V is TRBV5-4 and J is TRBJ1-3; D is unresolved. CDR3 size: 16 residues. Trimming removed 1 base at V and 0 bases at J, with 11 bases between. Per germline, CDR1 SGHNT and CDR2 YYREEE (reference sequence). The CDR3 spells CASSLQRGNSGNTIYF. The CDR3 DNA reads TGTGCCAGCAGCTTGCAGCGCGGAAACTCTGGAAACACCATATATTTT.

The genes are TRBV28 and TRBJ1-4, with D tentatively TRBD1 (6 bases). V lost 3 bases and J lost 10, with 18 bases in between. The germline gives CDR1 MDHEN, CDR2 SYDVKM. The CDR3 has 15 residues. The DNA of the CDR3 is TGTGCCAGCAGTTTGAGGTTTGGCAGGGGTGGAAAACTGTTTTTT. Protein product: CASSLRFGRGGKLFF.

This chain connects TRBV28 to TRBJ1-1; 8 nucleotides match TRBD1. This CDR3 contains 15 residues. J gave up 0 bases and V 5 bases, and 5 bases lay outside the gene matches. The V gene's germline CDR1 is MDHEN and CDR2 SYDVKM. The CDR3 is CASSRTGLMNTEAFF. Here the CDR3 DNA reads TGTGCCAGCAGTCGGACAGGGCTCATGAACACTGAAGCTTTCTTT.

Details on this clone: An end of the junction does not agree with germline; a read error may underlie this. This sequence joins TRBV19 and TRBJ2-1; 10 bases map to TRBD2. Germline-derived CDR1 and CDR2 are LNHDA and SQIVND (reference sequence). This CDR3 contains 14 residues. CDR3 bases: TGTGCGAGTAAGGCTAGCGGGAGTTTCTATGAGCAGTTCTTC. Its translation is CASKASGSFYEQFF.

The chain recombines TRBV6-2 or TRBV6-3 with TRBJ2-7, with D possibly matching TRBD2 (6 bases). Germline assignment: CDR1 MNHEY and CDR2 SVGEGT. The CDR3 is 14 amino acids. Trimming took off 4 bases at V and 3 bases at J, with 13 bases between the two ends. The chain's CDR3 is CASSSGTLYYEQYF. DNA for the CDR3: TGTGCCAGCAGTTCCGGGACTCTGTACTACGAGCAGTACTTC.

V gene TRBV11-2 combines with J gene TRBJ2-7; D is ambiguous. The ends were cut back, 3 bases at V and 3 bases at J, with 18 bases in the middle. Germline values: CDR1 SGHAT, CDR2 FQNNGV. The CDR3 length is 16 residues. This chain's CDR3 is CASSFSMGAPGYEQYF. The CDR3, as DNA: TGTGCCAGCAGCTTCTCTATGGGCGCCCCTGGCTACGAGCAGTACTTC.

This chain uses TRBV4-1 with TRBJ1-6; D call uncertain. The V and J ends lost 0 bases and 7 bases respectively, with 16 bases between them. There are 17 residues in the CDR3. Germline values: CDR1 MGHRA, CDR2 YSYEKL. CDR3 sequence (DNA): TGCGCCAGCAGCCAAGAGGACCTGAGGTTCGGGAATTCACCCCTCCACTTT. This codes for CASSQEDLRFGNSPLHF.

The V gene is TRBV3-1 (or the pseudogene TRBV3-2), the J gene TRBJ2-2, with D perhaps matching TRBD1 (6 bases). This CDR3 region has 14 residues. V shed 6 bases and J shed 7 bases, with 15 bases lying between them. Per the germline V gene, CDR1 is LGHDT and CDR2 is YNNKEL (reference sequence). The CDR3 DNA sequence: TGTGCCAGCAGGCCGCAGGGGTTCGGCGGGGAGCTGTTTTTT. Amino acid sequence: CASRPQGFGGELFF.

CDR3 sequence reads: CASSPGKHQVKAQHF. The CDR3 region has the DNA TGTGCCAGCTCACCCGGGAAACACCAGGTAAAGGCCCAGCATTTT. The chain employs TRBV18 and TRBJ1-5; D uncertain. V lost 3 bases to trimming and J lost 11 bases, with 20 bases between them. Germline CDR1 and CDR2: KGHSH and LQKENI. This CDR3 spans 15 amino acids.

Only one count was recorded for this clone. The DNA of the CDR3 is TGTGCCTGGGGGCAGGGCCGATATGAAAAACTGTTTTTT. It specifies CAWGQGRYEKLFF. This chain uses TRBV30 with TRBJ1-4, with a weak D call TRBD1 (5 bases). The V gene lost 5 bases and the J gene lost 6 bases, with 13 bases spanning the gap. CDR3 length: 13 residues. Germline assignment: CDR1 GTSNPN and CDR2 SVGIG (reference sequence).

The chain is built from TRBV15 and TRBJ2-6, with D perhaps TRBD2 (7 bases). The CDR3 loop spans 15 amino acids. CDR1 and CDR2 from the germline V gene are LNHNV and YYDKDF (reference sequence). With 8 bases removed from V and 2 bases from J, the gap between germline ends came to 13 bases. The CDR3 protein is CATGRGGTGANVLTF. CDR3 bases: TGTGCCACCGGTAGGGGGGGAACTGGGGCCAACGTCCTGACTTTC.

V usage is TRBV19 and J usage is TRBJ2-1; TRBD1 aligns across 8 bases. The CDR3 has 14 residues. The J segment lost 2 bases and the V segment lost 6 bases, leaving 3 bases of the junction unmatched. Germline V CDR1 and CDR2: LNHDA, SQIVND (reference sequence). The CDR3 sequence: CASRPGGPYNEQFF. The CDR3, as DNA: TGTGCCAGTAGACCAGGGGGCCCCTACAATGAGCAGTTCTTC.

This clone was counted once. The chain carries TRBV6-1 and TRBJ2-1, with 10 bases matching TRBD2. This CDR3 is 14 amino acids long. Germline V gene data show CDR1 as MNHNS and CDR2 as SASEGT. V lost 3 bases and J lost 9; bases outside the gene matches: 5. CDR3 protein: CASSETSGFSEQFF. The CDR3 DNA sequence: TGTGCCAGCAGTGAGACTAGCGGGTTTAGTGAGCAGTTCTTC.

CDR3 in amino acids: CASTYAGGYTF. The CDR3 DNA reads TGTGCCAGCACCTATGCGGGGGGCTACACCTTC. J is TRBJ1-2 and V is TRBV12-3 or TRBV12-4; D is unclear. Between the trimmed V and J ends, which lost 7 bases and 8 bases, there was a span of 11 bases. There are 11 residues in the CDR3.

The J gene is TRBJ2-3, the V gene TRBV24-1; 8 nucleotides line up with TRBD2. Looked up from germline, CDR1 is KGHDR and CDR2 is SFDVKD. This CDR3 spans 13 amino acids. Unmatched junction bases numbered 4, after V lost 4 bases and J lost 8 bases. CDR3 in amino acids: CATSDLAGGTQYF. In nucleotides, the CDR3 is TGTGCCACCAGTGACCTGGCGGGGGGTACGCAGTATTTT.

This clone was counted a single time. The chain joins TRBV12-3 or TRBV12-4 to TRBJ1-4; D is unresolved. The length of the CDR3 is 12 residues. Trimming took off 2 bases at V and 8 bases at J, with 6 bases between the two ends. The CDR3 loop is CASSLRREKLFF. The CDR3 coding sequence is TGTGCCAGCAGTTTAAGAAGGGAAAAACTGTTTTTT.

J is TRBJ2-7 and V is TRBV7-2; TRBD2 matches at 9 bases. With V trimmed by 1 base and J by 5 bases, 6 bases remained unmatched. This CDR3 has 15 amino acids. Germline V gives CDR1 SGHTA, CDR2 FQGNSA. The CDR3 loop is CASSLEGTSTHEQYF. The CDR3 nucleotides are TGTGCCAGCAGCTTAGAAGGGACTAGCACCCACGAGCAGTACTTC. The whole variable domain, filled in from reference TRBV7-2 and TRBJ2-7, reads GAGVSQSPSNKVTEKGKDVELRCDPISGHTALYWYRQSLGQGLEFLIYFQGNSAPDKSGLPSDRFSAERTGGSVSTLTIQRTQQEDSAVYLCASSLEGTSTHEQYFGPGTRLTVT.

The chain couples TRBV7-2 to TRBJ2-7; weak D call: TRBD2 (6 bases). V was trimmed by 4 bases and J by 4 bases, leaving 17 bases between them. The CDR3 extends over 15 amino acids. The V gene's germline CDR1 is SGHTA and CDR2 FQGNSA. This CDR3 reads CASSSLTGDGYEQYF. The CDR3 coding sequence is TGTGCCAGCAGCTCCCTCACGGGGGACGGTTACGAGCAGTACTTC.

V is TRBV19 and J is TRBJ2-3; weak D call: TRBD2 (6 bases). Germline V CDR1 and CDR2: LNHDA, SQIVND (reference sequence). V was clipped by 7 bases and J by 5 bases, with 13 bases between them. The CDR3 is 13 residues long. The CDR3 DNA is TGTGCCAGTATTGGGGGGACTGGAGATACGCAGTATTTT. The encoded protein is CASIGGTGDTQYF. Combining the CDR3 with reference TRBV19 and TRBJ2-3 gives the whole variable domain DGGITQSPKYLFRKEGQNVTLSCEQNLNHDAMYWYRQDPGQGLRLIYYSQIVNDFQKGDIAEGYSVSREKKESFPLTVTSAQKNPTAFYLCASIGGTGDTQYFGPGTRLTVL.